This TCR beta chain was sequenced during a study of regulatory T cells in long-lasting Graves disease. Study-level information: The study enrolled newly diagnosed Graves' patients on antithyroid drugs under 3 months.

Points from the study as a whole: Persistent cases favored TRBV28, TRBJ1-2 and TRBJ2-5.

Construction of the TCR beta libraries employed iRepertoire HTBI primers in conjunction with Arm-PCR of CDR3 regions. A single record per CDR3 protein comes from TCRdb applying MiXCR to the multiplex PCR reads. Of roughly 610,000 distinct CDR3 sequences listed, around 17% were seen once; the top ten hold 15% to 20%. Looked up from germline, CDR1 is MDHEN and CDR2 is SYDVKM. V lost 6 bases to trimming and J lost 0 bases, with 14 bases between them. The CDR3 covers 16 residues. Notes on this clonotype: Its cognate antigen is unknown.

Indicated time point: newly diagnosed GD, antithyroid drugs for less than 3 months. RNA isolated from PBMCs was used to make the TCR library. A further study also used this sample, focusing on T cells in Graves' hyperthyroidism and ophthalmopathy. That paper states: Blood shared most expanded thyroid clonotypes above 0.001.

The chain has TRBV28 and TRBJ2-2; the D is unclear. The material sequenced was peripheral blood mononuclear cells (PBMCs), taken at new diagnosis, from a patient treated with antithyroid drugs. The origin of this receptor is a woman aged 30 to 39 with Graves disease. CDR3 DNA: TGTGCCAGCAGGCTACCTTTTGAGGCGAACACCGGGGAGCTGTTTTTT. It specifies CASRLPFEANTGELFF.